This T cell receptor beta chain was retrieved from a study of blood T cells in healthy people across ages (dated by TCRdb to between 2014 and 2016). Regarding the complete study: In model experiments, template switching captured about one uniquely barcoded TCR beta cDNA molecule for every two T cells. To track age-related changes in TCR beta repertoire diversity, the study relied on deep sequencing normalized with unique cDNA molecular identifiers. Four age groups were formed from the donors: young (average 16 years), middle-aged (around 39), aged (approximately 60) and long-lived (around 82). To avoid experimental bias, donors of different ages were randomly spread across the sequencing lanes. Using the same blood draw, the study looked at two additional independent replicas of 1 million unique cDNA reads for two donors, one aged 18 to 30 and the other aged 80 or older.

What the work shows at the level of the full study, not this receptor alone: Compared with the aged group, the long-lived group had more naive CD4+ T cells, fewer expanded clones and increased TCR diversity, suggesting age selection. Bulk unsorted PBMC profiling prevented conclusive comparison of naive and antigen-experienced compartments. Because the CMV infection status of the donors was unknown, age-related changes in expanded clonotypes may potentially have been confounded. Estimates of total diversity based on one million sequenced T cells were regarded as lower bounds and as underestimates. Observed TCR beta diversity per million T cells fell roughly linearly with age, and a significant reduction was already apparent by age approximately 40. A strong correlation was found between observed TCR beta diversity and the percentage of naive T cells measured by flow cytometry.

The cysteine opens and the phenylalanine closes a CDR3 of 13 amino acids. The read is trimmed to its CDR3 DNA, 39 bases read in frame from base 1. As encoded in the germline V gene (reference sequence), CDR1 is DFQATT while CDR2 is SNEGSKA. Ends trimmed: V by 7 bases, J by 8 bases; bases unmatched to a gene: 11. Receptors were amplified or captured by 5' RACE. A second PCR of about 6 to 11 cycles was performed with a sample-barcoded 5' primer and a J-beta primer mix. Each TCR beta cDNA molecule received a unique molecular identifier from a template-switch 5' adaptor carrying 12 random nucleotides. Each sample yielded at least 3 million CDR3-containing paired-end reads. First-strand cDNA was synthesized from all RNA with the Mint cDNA synthesis kit, primed by a TRBC-specific oligonucleotide. After uracil-DNA glycosylase treatment, a first 18-cycle PCR used universal primers M1SS and BC2_uni_R on all cDNA. The authors' analysis ran thus. Normalization of each sample was performed by random selection of 1 million high-quality reads, each carrying a distinct molecular identifier. Instead of being binned into consensus sequences, reads that shared molecular identifiers were thrown out. MiTCR, run with a Q25 quality threshold and the strictest error-elimination algorithm, handled CDR3 identification, clonotype clustering and error correction. A nonparametric unseen species model using Euler transformation provided a lower-bound estimate of total TCR beta diversity. TCRdb trimmed the raw reads at Q25, called clones with MiXCR and kept productive beta chains. Rows are unified per CDR3 protein, each entry keeping the most common DNA and genes. Clone size and V and J calls follow TCRdb, not the original study. This sample gives around 1,800,000 distinct CDR3 sequences in total; roughly two fifths of them show up just once. The ten biggest clones cover 20% to 25% of the sample.

Donors were about 36 systemically healthy Caucasian individuals from Russia aged 6 to 90 years. Each donor gave 8.5 to 10 milliliters of peripheral blood, collected into EDTA-treated Vacutainer tubes. Ficoll-Paque density-gradient centrifugation was used to isolate PBMCs, with at least 7 million per sample. Trizol reagent was used to extract total RNA from PBMCs, with at least 6 micrograms per sample. The percentages of naive CD45RAhigh/CD27high T cells were determined by flow cytometry on a PBMC aliquot from every donor. As to this clonotype: Its target antigen remains unknown. No base quality information exists; no much larger clone differs at one position.

Sequenced sample: blood. The clonotype originates from a human donor in good health. The sequence is built from TRBV20-1 and TRBJ2-1; 7 central bases correspond to TRBD2. The DNA sequence is given as TGCAGTGGTTCCCTTGGGGGGGGAGATGAGCAGTTCTTC. It translates to CSGSLGGGDEQFF.